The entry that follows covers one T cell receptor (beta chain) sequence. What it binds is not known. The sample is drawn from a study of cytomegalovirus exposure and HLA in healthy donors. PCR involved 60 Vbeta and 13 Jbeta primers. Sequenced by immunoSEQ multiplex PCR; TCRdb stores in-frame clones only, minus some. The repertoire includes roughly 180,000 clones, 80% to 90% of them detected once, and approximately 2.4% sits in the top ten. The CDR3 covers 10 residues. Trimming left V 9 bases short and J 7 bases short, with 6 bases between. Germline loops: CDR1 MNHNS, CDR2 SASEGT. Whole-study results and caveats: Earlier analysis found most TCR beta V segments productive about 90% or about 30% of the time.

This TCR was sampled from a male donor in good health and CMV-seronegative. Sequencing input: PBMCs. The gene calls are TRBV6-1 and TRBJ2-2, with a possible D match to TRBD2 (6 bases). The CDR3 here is CARGGGELFF. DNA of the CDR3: TGTGCCAGGGGGGGCGGGGAGCTGTTTTTT.